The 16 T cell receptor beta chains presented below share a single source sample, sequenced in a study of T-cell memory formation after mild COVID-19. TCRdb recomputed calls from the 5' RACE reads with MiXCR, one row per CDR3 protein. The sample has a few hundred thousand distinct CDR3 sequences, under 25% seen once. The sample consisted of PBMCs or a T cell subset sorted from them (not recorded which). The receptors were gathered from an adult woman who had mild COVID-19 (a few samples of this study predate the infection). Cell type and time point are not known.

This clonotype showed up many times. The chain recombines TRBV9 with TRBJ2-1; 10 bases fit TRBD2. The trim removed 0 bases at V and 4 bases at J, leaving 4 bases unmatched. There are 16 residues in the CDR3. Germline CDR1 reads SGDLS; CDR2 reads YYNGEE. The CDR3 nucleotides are TGTGCCAGCAGCGTAGGTCAGCGGGGGGGTTACAATGAGCAGTTCTTC. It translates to CASSVGQRGGYNEQFF.

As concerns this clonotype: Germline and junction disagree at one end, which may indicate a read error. CDR3 in amino acids: CASSLRASGKLF. CDR3 bases: TGTGCCAGCAGCTTGAGGGCTTCCGGGAAACTCTTC. The chain uses TRBV5-6 and TRBJ2-1; a possible D gene is TRBD2 (5 bases). Germline-derived CDR1 and CDR2 are SGHDT and YYEEEE. The CDR3 extends over 12 amino acids. The full variable domain, its missing parts supplied by reference TRBV5-6 and TRBJ2-1, is DAGVTQSPTHLIKTRGQQVTLRCSPKSGHDTVSWYQQALGQGPQFIFQYYEEEERQRGNFPDRFSGHQFPNYSSELNVNALLLGDSALYLCASSLRASGKLFGPGTRLTVL.

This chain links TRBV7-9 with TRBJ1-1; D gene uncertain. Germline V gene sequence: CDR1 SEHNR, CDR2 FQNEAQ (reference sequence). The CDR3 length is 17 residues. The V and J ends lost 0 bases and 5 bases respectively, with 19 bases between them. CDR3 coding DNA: TGTGCCAGCAGCTTAGCTGGTCGGTCGCGGAATGGGACTGAAGCTTTCTTT. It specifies CASSLAGRSRNGTEAFF.

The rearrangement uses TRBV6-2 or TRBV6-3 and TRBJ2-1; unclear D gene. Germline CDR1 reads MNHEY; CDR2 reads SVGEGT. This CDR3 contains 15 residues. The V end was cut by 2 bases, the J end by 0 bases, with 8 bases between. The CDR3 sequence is CASSYGSSSYNEQFF. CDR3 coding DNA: TGTGCCAGCAGTTACGGGTCCAGCTCCTACAATGAGCAGTTCTTC.

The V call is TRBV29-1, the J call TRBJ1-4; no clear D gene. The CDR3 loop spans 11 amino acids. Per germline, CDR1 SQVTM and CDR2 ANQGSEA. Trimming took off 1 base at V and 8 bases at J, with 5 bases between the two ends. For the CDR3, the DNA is TGCAGCGTTGAAGTAGGGGAAAAACTGTTTTTT. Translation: CSVEVGEKLFF.

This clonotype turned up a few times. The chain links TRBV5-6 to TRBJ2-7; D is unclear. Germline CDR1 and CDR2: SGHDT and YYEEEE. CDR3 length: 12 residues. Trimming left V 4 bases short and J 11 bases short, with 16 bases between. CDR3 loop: CASSNQEGSKYF. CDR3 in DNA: TGTGCCAGCAGCAATCAAGAAGGATCAAAGTACTTC.

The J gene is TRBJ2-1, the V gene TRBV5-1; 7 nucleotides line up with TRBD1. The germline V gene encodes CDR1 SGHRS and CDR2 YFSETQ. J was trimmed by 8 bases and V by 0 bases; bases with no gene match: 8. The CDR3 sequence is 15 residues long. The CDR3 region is CASSLEGRGFYEQFF. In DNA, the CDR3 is TGCGCCAGCAGCTTGGAGGGCAGGGGGTTCTATGAGCAGTTCTTC.

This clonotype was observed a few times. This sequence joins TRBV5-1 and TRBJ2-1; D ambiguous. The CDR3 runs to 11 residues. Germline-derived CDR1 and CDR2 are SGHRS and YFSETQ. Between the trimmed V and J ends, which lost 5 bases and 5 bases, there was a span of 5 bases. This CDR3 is CASRDNNEQFF. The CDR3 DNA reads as TGCGCCAGCAGGGATAACAATGAGCAGTTCTTC.

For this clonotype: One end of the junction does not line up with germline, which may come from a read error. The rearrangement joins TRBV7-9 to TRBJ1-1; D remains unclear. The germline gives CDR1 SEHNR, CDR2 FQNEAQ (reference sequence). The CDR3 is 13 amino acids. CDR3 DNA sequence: TGTGCCAGCATCTTAGGGCAGAACACTGAAGCTTTCTTT. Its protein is CASILGQNTEAFF.

The CDR3, as DNA: TGTGCCACCAGCAGAGAATCTTACAATGAGCAGTTCTTC. Translated, it gives CATSRESYNEQFF. The chain carries TRBV15 and TRBJ2-1; D call uncertain. V shed 0 bases and J shed 4 bases, with 4 bases lying between them. The CDR3 runs to 13 residues. Germline assignment: CDR1 LNHNV and CDR2 YYDKDF (reference sequence).

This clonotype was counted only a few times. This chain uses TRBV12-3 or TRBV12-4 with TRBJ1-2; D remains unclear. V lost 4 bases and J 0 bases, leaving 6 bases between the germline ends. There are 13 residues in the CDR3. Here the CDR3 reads CASSWSANYGYTF. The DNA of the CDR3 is TGTGCCAGCAGTTGGAGTGCTAACTATGGCTACACCTTC.

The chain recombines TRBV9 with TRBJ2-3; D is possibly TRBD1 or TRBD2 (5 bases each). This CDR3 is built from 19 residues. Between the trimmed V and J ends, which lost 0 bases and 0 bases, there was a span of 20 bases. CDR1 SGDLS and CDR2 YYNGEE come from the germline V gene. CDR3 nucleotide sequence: TGTGCCAGCAGCGTAGGACCCACCCTGGGGGAACTAAGCACAGATACGCAGTATTTT. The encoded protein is CASSVGPTLGELSTDTQYF.

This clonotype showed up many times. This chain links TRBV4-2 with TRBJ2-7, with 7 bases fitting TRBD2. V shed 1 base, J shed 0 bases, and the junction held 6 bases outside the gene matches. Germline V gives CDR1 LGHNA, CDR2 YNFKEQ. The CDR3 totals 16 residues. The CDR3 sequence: CASSQVGGGSSYEQYF. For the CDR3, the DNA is TGTGCCAGCAGCCAAGTCGGCGGGGGAAGCTCCTACGAGCAGTACTTC.

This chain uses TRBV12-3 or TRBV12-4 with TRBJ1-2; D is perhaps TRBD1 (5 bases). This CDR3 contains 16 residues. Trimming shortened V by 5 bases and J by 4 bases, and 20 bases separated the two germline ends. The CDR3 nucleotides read TGTGCCAGCAGTGGGGGACGAAGTGGCGCCTTCTATGGCTACACCTTC. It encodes CASSGGRSGAFYGYTF.

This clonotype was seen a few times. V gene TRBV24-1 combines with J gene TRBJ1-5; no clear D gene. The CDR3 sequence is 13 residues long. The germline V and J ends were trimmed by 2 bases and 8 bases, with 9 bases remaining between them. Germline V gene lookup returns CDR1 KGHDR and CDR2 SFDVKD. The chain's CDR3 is CATSDSTGEPQHF. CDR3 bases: TGTGCCACCAGTGATTCGACCGGGGAGCCCCAGCATTTT.

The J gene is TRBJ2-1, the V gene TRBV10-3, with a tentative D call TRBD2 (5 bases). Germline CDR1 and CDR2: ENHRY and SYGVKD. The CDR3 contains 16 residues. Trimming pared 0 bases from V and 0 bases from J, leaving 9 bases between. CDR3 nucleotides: TGTGCCATCAGTGAGTCGGTCGGAGGCTCCTACAATGAGCAGTTCTTC. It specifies CAISESVGGSYNEQFF.